What follows are 5 T cell receptor beta chains derived from one specimen sequenced in a study of blood T cells in healthy people across ages. A second about 7 to 12 cycle PCR used barcoded and J-beta primers. MiXCR, run by TCRdb on the 5' RACE reads, gives a single entry per CDR3 protein. The table records about 1,500,000 distinct CDR3 sequences, 42% of them present only once. Sequenced sample: blood. These receptors were obtained from a woman between 18 and 29 years old in good health.

The chain is built from TRBV27 and TRBJ1-2; a weak D match, TRBD1 (5 bases). The germline CDR1 and CDR2 sequences are MNHEY and SMNVEV (reference sequence). V lost 3 bases and J 6 bases, leaving 11 bases between the germline ends. The CDR3 runs 13 residues. Here the CDR3 reads CASSFYPGDGYTF. CDR3 sequence (DNA): TGTGCCAGCAGTTTTTATCCGGGGGATGGCTACACCTTC.

This clonotype was seen more than once but under ten times. The J gene is TRBJ2-1, the V gene TRBV6-1; D uncertain. Trimming pared 9 bases from V and 9 bases from J, leaving 18 bases between. Germline CDR1 and CDR2: MNHNS and SASEGT. The CDR3 contains 13 residues. CDR3 sequence reads: CASVAWSSPEQFF. The CDR3 region has the DNA TGTGCCAGTGTCGCTTGGTCTTCGCCTGAGCAGTTCTTC.

This clonotype was observed a few times. J is TRBJ2-7 and V is TRBV3-1, with a possible D match to TRBD1 (6 bases). The germline V gene has CDR1 LGHDT and CDR2 YNNKEL (reference sequence). This CDR3 contains 14 residues. Trimming took 2 bases from V and 4 from J, leaving 12 bases between them. DNA for the CDR3: TGTGCCAGCAGCCAATCTCAGGGGCCGTACGAGCAGTACTTC. Translating it yields CASSQSQGPYEQYF.

This clonotype has just a few counts. The V and J genes are TRBV20-1 and TRBJ2-1; 10 positions agree with TRBD1. V lost 3 bases, J lost 4 bases, and 6 bases stayed unmatched. The CDR3 is 15 amino acids. Germline loops: CDR1 DFQATT, CDR2 SNEGSKA (reference sequence). The CDR3 DNA reads TGCAGTGCTAGGGGAGGACAGGGGGTATACAATGAGCAGTTCTTC. Protein: CSARGGQGVYNEQFF.

The chain couples TRBV4-2 to TRBJ2-6; no reliable D call. Germline CDR1 and CDR2: LGHNA and YNFKEQ. The CDR3 consists of 15 residues. V was shortened by 1 base and J by 4 bases, with 8 bases between the two germline ends. Here the CDR3 DNA reads TGTGCCAGCAGCCAAGGAATGTTGGGGGCCAACGTCCTGACTTTC. Protein product: CASSQGMLGANVLTF.